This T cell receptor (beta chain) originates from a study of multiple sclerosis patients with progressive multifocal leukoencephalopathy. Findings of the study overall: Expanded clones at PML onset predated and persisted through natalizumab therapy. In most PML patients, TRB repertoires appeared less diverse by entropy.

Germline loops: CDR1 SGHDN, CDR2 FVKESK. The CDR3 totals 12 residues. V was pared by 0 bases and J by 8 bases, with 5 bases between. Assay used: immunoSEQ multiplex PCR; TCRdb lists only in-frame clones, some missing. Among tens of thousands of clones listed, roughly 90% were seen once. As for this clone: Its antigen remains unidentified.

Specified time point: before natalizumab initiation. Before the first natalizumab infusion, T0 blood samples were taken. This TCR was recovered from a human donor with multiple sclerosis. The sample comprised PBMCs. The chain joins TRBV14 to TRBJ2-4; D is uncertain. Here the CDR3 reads CASSQDWDIQYF. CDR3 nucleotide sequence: TGTGCCAGCAGCCAAGACTGGGACATTCAGTACTTC. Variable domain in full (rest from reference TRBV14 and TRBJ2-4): EAGVTQFPSHSVIEKGQTVTLRCDPISGHDNLYWYRRVMGKEIKFLLHFVKESKQDESGMPNNRFLAERTGGTYSTLKVQPAELEDSGVYFCASSQDWDIQYFGAGTRLSVL.